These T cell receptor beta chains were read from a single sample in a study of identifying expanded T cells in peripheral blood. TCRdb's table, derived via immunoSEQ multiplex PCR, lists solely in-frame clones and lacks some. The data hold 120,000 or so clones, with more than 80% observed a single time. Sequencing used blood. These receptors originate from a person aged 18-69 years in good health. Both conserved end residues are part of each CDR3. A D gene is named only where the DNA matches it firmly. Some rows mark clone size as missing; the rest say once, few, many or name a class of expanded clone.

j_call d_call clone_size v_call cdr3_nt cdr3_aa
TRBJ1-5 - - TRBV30 TGTGCCTGGAGTGTATGGAATCAGCCCCAGCATTTT CAWSVWNQPQHF
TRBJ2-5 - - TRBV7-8 TGTGCCAGCAGCCCAAGCCAGGAGACCCAGTACTTC CASSPSQETQYF
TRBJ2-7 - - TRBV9 TGTGCCAGCAGCCCCGGGAGCCTAATATACGAGCAGTACTTC CASSPGSLIYEQYF
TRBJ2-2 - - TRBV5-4 TGTGCCAGCTGGGTTAGCGGGGAGCTGTTTTTT CASWVSGELFF
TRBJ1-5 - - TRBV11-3 TGTGCCAGCAGGTTTAGGGTACCAAATCCTTATAGCAATCAGCCCCAGCATTTT CASRFRVPNPYSNQPQHF
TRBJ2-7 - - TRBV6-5 TGTGCCAGCCTTAAACGGGCCGGATCCTACGAGCAGTACTTC CASLKRAGSYEQYF
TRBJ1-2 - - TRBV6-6 TGTGCCAGCAGTACAATGACAGCTAACTATGGCTACACCTTC CASSTMTANYGYTF
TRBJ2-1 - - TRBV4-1 TGCGCCAGCAGCCAAGAACCCCCCACAAGCTCCTACAATGAGCAGTTCTTC CASSQEPPTSSYNEQFF
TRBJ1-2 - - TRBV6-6 TGTGCCAGCAGCTACTCTACGGGGGCTCCCTATGGCTACACCTTC CASSYSTGAPYGYTF
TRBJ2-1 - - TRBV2 TGTGCCAGCAGTGCTTTCTACGGGACACCCAGCTCCTACAATGAGCAGTTCTTC CASSAFYGTPSSYNEQFF
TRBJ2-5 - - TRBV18 TGTGCCAGCTCACCGATGTCGGGTGGGGACCAAGAGACCCAGTACTTC CASSPMSGGDQETQYF
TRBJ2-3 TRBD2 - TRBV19 TGTGCTACGAGCGGGGGAAGCACAGATACGCAGTATTTT CATSGGSTDTQYF
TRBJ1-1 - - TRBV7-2 TGTGCCAGCAGCCTAAGTGGTCAGATGTTGAACACTGAAGCTTTCTTT CASSLSGQMLNTEAFF
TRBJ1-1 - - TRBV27 TGTGCCAGCAGTCCCCGCACGACAGCGAACACTGAAGCTTTCTTT CASSPRTTANTEAFF
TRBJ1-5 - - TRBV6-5 TGTGCCAGCAGTTACAGGGGAGGCCAGCCCCAGCATTTT CASSYRGGQPQHF
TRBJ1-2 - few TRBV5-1 TGCGCCAGCAATGCAAGGTCGGGCTATGGCTACACCTTC CASNARSGYGYTF
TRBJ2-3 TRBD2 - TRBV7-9 TGTGCCAGCAGCCCCCCCCCGGCGGGGGGGACGGATACGCAGTATTTT CASSPPPAGGTDTQYF
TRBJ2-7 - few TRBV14 TGTGCCAGCAGCCAAACCGCAGGATACGAGCAGTACTTC CASSQTAGYEQYF
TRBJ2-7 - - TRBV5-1 TGCGCCAGCAGCCTAACCGGGGCCTACGAGCAGTACTTC CASSLTGAYEQYF
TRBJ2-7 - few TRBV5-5 TGTGCCAGCAGCCCATTAGTTGGAACACACTACGAGCAGTACTTC CASSPLVGTHYEQYF
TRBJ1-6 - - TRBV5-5 TGTGCCAGCAGCCCCCTGAGCGGGAATTCACCCCTCCACTTT CASSPLSGNSPLHF
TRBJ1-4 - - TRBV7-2 TGTGCCAGCAGCTTAGGAGGTTCAGGGAGGGGCGAAAAACTGTTTTTT CASSLGGSGRGEKLFF
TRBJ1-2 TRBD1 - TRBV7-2 TGTGCCAGCAGCTCGGCCGGGACAGGGAAGGTCTATGGCTACACCTTC CASSSAGTGKVYGYTF
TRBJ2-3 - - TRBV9 TGTGCCAGCTCCCCAGGGGTTTGGACAGATACGCAGTATTTT CASSPGVWTDTQYF
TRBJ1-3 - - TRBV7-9 TGTGCCAGCAGCTTAGGGTTTTATCAGGACTCTGGAAACACCATATATTTT CASSLGFYQDSGNTIYF
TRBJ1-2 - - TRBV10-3 TGTGCCATCCAGGCGGGGCAGGGTATAGGTGTACGGGGCTACACCTTC CAIQAGQGIGVRGYTF
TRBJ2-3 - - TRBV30 TGTGCCAGATCGGGGAGCCTTGTAGATACGCAGTATTTT CARSGSLVDTQYF
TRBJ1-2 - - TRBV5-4 TGTGCCAGCAGCGGACTAGCATATGGCTACACCTTC CASSGLAYGYTF
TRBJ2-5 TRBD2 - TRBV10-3 TGTGCCATCAGTGTAGTAGCGGGGGTTGAAGAGACCCAGTACTTC CAISVVAGVEETQYF
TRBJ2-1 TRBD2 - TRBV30 TGTGCCTGGAGTGTACACGGAGGAGGACTAGTAGGGGAGCAGTTCTTC CAWSVHGGGLVGEQFF
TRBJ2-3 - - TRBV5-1 TGCGCCAGCAGCGGGTGGGGGACTTATCCGGATACGCAGTATTTT CASSGWGTYPDTQYF